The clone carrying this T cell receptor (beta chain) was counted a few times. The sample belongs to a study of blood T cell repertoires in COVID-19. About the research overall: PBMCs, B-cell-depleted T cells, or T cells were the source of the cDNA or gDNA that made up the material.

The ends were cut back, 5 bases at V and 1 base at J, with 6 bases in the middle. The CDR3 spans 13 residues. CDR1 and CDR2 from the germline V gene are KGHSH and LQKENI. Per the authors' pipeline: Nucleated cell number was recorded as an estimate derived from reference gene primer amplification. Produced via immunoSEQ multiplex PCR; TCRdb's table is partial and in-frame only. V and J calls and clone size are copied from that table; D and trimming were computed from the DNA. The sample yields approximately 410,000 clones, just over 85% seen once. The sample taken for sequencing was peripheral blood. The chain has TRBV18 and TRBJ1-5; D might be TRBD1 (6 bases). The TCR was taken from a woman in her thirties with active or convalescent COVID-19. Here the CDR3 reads CASSRGSNQPQHF. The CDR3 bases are TGTGCCAGCTCAAGGGGGAGCAATCAGCCCCAGCATTTT.